This T cell receptor beta chain was retrieved from a study of blood T cell repertoires in COVID-19. Background on the study: Material from acute and convalescent COVID-19 was sourced from the United States, Italy and Spain. Sources were T cells, B-cell-depleted T cells, or PBMCs; the material itself was cDNA or gDNA.

This CDR3 spans 14 amino acids. V dropped 4 bases and J dropped 5 bases, with 12 bases sitting between them. CDR1 SGHRS and CDR2 YFSETQ come from the germline V gene. Original processing methods: Reference gene primer amplification yielded estimated nucleated cell counts. Only in-frame clones appear in the TCRdb table, and some are missing; sequencing was by immunoSEQ multiplex PCR. V and J calls and clone size are those listed in that table; D and trimming were worked out from the DNA. The repertoire holds 25,000 to 35,000 clones, with around 92% as singletons. The sequencing input was peripheral blood. The V call is TRBV5-1, the J call TRBJ2-2; tentatively, D is TRBD1 (6 bases). The sequence was obtained from a middle-aged man with active COVID-19. The CDR3 protein is CASSTQQGTGELFF. The DNA for the CDR3 is TGCGCCAGCAGCACCCAACAGGGAACCGGGGAGCTGTTTTTT. Based on the CDR3 plus reference TRBV5-1 and TRBJ2-2, the full variable domain is KAGVTQTPRYLIKTRGQQVTLSCSPISGHRSVSWYQQTPGQGLQFLFEYFSETQRNKGNFPGRFSGRQFSNSRSEMNVSTLELGDSALYLCASSTQQGTGELFFGEGSRLTVL.